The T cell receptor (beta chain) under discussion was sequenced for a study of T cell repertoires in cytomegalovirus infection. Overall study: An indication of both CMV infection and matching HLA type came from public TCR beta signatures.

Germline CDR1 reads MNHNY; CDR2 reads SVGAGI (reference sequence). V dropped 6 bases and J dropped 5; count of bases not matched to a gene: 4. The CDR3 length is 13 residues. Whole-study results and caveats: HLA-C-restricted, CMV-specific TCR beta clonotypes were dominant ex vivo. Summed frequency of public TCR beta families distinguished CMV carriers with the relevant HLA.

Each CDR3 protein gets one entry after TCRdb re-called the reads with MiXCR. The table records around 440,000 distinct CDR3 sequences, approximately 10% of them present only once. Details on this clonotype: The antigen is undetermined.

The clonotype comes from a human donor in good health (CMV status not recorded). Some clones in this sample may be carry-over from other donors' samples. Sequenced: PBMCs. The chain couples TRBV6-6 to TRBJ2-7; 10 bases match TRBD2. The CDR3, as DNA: TGTGCCAGCAGAACCGGGACTAGCGACGAGCAGTACTTC. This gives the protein CASRTGTSDEQYF.